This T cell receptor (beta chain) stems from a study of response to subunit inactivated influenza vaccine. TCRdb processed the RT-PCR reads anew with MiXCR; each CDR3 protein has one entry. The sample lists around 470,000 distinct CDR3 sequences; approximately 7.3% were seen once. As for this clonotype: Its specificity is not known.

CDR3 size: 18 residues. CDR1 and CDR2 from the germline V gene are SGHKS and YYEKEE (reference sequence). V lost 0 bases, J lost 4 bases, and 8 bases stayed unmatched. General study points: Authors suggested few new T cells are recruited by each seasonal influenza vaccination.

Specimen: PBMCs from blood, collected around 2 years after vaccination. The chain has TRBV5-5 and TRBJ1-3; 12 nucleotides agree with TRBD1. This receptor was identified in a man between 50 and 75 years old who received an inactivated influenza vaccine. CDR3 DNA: TGTGCCAGCAGCTTGGAAGGGACAGGGGGCATGCCGGGAAACACCATATATTTT. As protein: CASSLEGTGGMPGNTIYF. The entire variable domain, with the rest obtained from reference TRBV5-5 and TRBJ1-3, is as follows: DAGVTQSPTHLIKTRGQQVTLRCSPISGHKSVSWYQQVLGQGPQFIFQYYEKEERGRGNFPDRFSARQFPNYSSELNVNALLLGDSALYLCASSLEGTGGMPGNTIYFGEGSWLTVV.